This note documents a single TCR beta chain sequence. Its target is unknown. This sample stems from a study of T cell responses to AZD1222 COVID-19 vaccine. Only in-frame clones appear in the TCRdb table, and some are missing; sequencing was by immunoSEQ multiplex PCR. The sample lists 85,000 to 130,000 clones; around 91% were seen once. There are 16 residues in the CDR3. Per the germline V gene, CDR1 is KGHSH and CDR2 is LQKENI. J was trimmed by 7 bases and V by 1 base; bases with no gene match: 9. General study points: Spike-wide vaccine-associated CD4 TCRs dominated at 160-218 and 743-854. Females made up more of the donors, who were largely white British, and clonal diversity may have come out too low.

The J gene is TRBJ2-1, the V gene TRBV18, with 8 positions matching TRBD1. The sample was peripheral blood, taken 28 days after the second AZD1222 dose. This receptor was identified in an adult who received the AZD1222 COVID-19 vaccine. The CDR3 DNA is TGTGCCAGCTCACCACGGTCGGGACAGGCTTTTAATGAGCAGTTCTTC. Translated, it gives CASSPRSGQAFNEQFF.